This T cell receptor (beta chain) originates from a study of cytomegalovirus exposure and HLA in healthy donors. Study background: The Caucasian-associated ancestry cluster contained 81% of the approximately 400 genotyped donors.

V dropped 4 bases and J dropped 3; count of bases not matched to a gene: 4. The CDR3 runs 13 residues. Germline assignment: CDR1 GTSNPN and CDR2 SVGIG (reference sequence). Each donor's status was that of a healthy bone marrow donor. This PCR relied on a set of 60 Vbeta primers and 13 Jbeta primers. Data came from immunoSEQ multiplex PCR; TCRdb stores just in-frame clones and leaves some out. Of approximately 170,000 clones listed, roughly 79% are singletons. Sequenced material: PBMCs. The clonotype comes from a man aged 35 to 55 in good health and CMV-seronegative. The chain recombines TRBV30 with TRBJ1-2; 8 bases match TRBD1. CDR3 nucleotide sequence: TGTGCCTGGACAACAGGGGGGTACTATGGCTACACCTTC. It specifies CAWTTGGYYGYTF.